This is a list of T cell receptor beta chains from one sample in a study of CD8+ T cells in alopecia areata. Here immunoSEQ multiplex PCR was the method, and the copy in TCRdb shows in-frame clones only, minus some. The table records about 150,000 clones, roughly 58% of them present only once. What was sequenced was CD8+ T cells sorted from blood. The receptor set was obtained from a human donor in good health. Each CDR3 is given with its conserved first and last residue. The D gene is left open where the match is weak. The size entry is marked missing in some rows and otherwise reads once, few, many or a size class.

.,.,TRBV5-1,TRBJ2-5,TGCGCCAGCAGCTTGGTTCCCGGCGGGGAGACCCAGTACTTC,CASSLVPGGETQYF
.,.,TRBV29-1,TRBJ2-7,TGCAGCGTCGTGACTGGGCACGAGCAGTACTTC,CSVVTGHEQYF
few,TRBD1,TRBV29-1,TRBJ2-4,TGCAGCGTAGGCCCCGACAGGGAAAACATTCAGTACTTC,CSVGPDRENIQYF
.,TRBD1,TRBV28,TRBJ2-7,TGTGCCAGCAGTGGGACAGGGAGCGACGAGCAGTACTTC,CASSGTGSDEQYF
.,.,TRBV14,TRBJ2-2,TGTGCCAGCAGACGACGAGCGATGGCCGGGGAGCTGTTTTTT,CASRRRAMAGELFF
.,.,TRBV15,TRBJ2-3,TGTGCCACCAGGCCCCCTCTCCCAGATACGCAGTATTTT,CATRPPLPDTQYF
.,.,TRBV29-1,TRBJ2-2,TGCAGCGTTGAAAAAAGAGGGGCGCGTAGGACCGGGGAGCTGTTTTTT,CSVEKRGARRTGELFF
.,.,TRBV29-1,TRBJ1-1,TGCAGCGTTGAATCGGTCAGGGCCACTGAAGCTTTCTTT,CSVESVRATEAFF
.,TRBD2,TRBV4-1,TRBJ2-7,TGCGCCAGCAGCCCTGTAGGAACGGGAGGATTCGAGCAGTACTTC,CASSPVGTGGFEQYF
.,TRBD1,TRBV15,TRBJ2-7,TGTGCCACCAGCAGGGGACAGTTTCGCGAGCAGTACTTC,CATSRGQFREQYF
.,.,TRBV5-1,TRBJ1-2,TGCGCCAGCAGCTCCTGGACAGACTATGGCTACACCTTC,CASSSWTDYGYTF
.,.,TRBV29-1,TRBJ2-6,TGCAGCGTTGAAGAGGGGGCCGGGACAAGCTCTGGGGCCAACGTCCTGACTTTC,CSVEEGAGTSSGANVLTF
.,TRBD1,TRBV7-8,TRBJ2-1,TGTGCCAGCAGCTTCGAATATGGGACAGGGAAAAAGCAGTTCTTC,CASSFEYGTGKKQFF
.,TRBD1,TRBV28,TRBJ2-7,TGTGCCAGCAGTTTTTGGACAGGGCAAAACTCCTACGAGCAGTACTTC,CASSFWTGQNSYEQYF
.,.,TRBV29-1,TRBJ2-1,TGCAGCGTCGATAGCGGTTACAATGAGCAGTTCTTC,CSVDSGYNEQFF
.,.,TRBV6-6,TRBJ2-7,TGTGCCAGCAGTTACTCGAATGAGGGTTACGAGCAGTACTTC,CASSYSNEGYEQYF
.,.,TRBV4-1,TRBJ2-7,TGCGCCAGCAGCCAGAAACAGACGAAGATTAGCTCCTACGAGCAGTACTTC,CASSQKQTKISSYEQYF
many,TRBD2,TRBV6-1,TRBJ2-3,TGTGCCAGCAGTGGACTAGCGGGAGGGCCAGATACGCAGTATTTT,CASSGLAGGPDTQYF